The 28 T cell receptor beta chains below come from one sample, sequenced in a study of blood T cell repertoires in COVID-19. This table comes from immunoSEQ multiplex PCR, and its TCRdb copy is limited to in-frame clones, with some not included. The data contain 300,000 or so clones, about nine tenths of them singletons. Sequenced material: PBMCs or T cells enriched from blood (not recorded which). These receptors were collected from a woman aged 45 to 65 who had been exposed to COVID-19.

The chain carries TRBV27 and TRBJ2-7; TRBD1 agrees at 8 bases. The CDR3 covers 15 residues. Unmatched junction bases numbered 7, after V lost 5 bases and J lost 1 base. The germline CDR1 and CDR2 sequences are MNHEY and SMNVEV (reference sequence). The CDR3 DNA reads TGTGCCAGCAGTGACCGACAGGGGACTTCCTACGAGCAGTACTTC. Encoded protein: CASSDRQGTSYEQYF.

The chain couples TRBV28 to TRBJ2-1; 8 nucleotides line up with TRBD1. The CDR3 runs 13 residues. Germline values: CDR1 MDHEN, CDR2 SYDVKM. Germline trimming cut 3 bases from V and 7 bases from J; bases unmatched to any gene: 2. The CDR3 reads CASSLQGANEQFF. CDR3 DNA sequence: TGTGCCAGCAGTTTGCAGGGGGCGAATGAGCAGTTCTTC.

The chain employs TRBV6-5 and TRBJ1-2, with no clear D. The CDR3 spans 14 residues. The germline V gene encodes CDR1 MNHEY and CDR2 SVGAGI. Trimming removed 0 bases at V and 4 bases at J, with 9 bases between. The chain's CDR3 is CASSYSGLVYGYTF. CDR3 nucleotide sequence: TGTGCCAGCAGTTACTCCGGTCTTGTCTATGGCTACACCTTC.

This chain links TRBV27 with TRBJ1-1, with 7 bases identical to TRBD1. The CDR3 length is 15 residues. The germline gives CDR1 MNHEY, CDR2 SMNVEV (reference sequence). V lost 5 bases and J lost 1; bases outside the gene matches: 7. CDR3 loop: CASSPRDSQNTEAFF. In DNA form, the CDR3 reads TGTGCCAGCAGTCCCCGGGACAGTCAGAACACTGAAGCTTTCTTT.

V usage is TRBV5-1 and J usage is TRBJ2-3; 9 bases line up with TRBD1. Germline V lookup: CDR1 SGHRS, CDR2 YFSETQ. V trimming: 2 bases; J trimming: 4 bases; junction bases outside the gene matches: 14. The CDR3 consists of 18 residues. In DNA, the CDR3 is TGCGCCAGCAGCTTTAATGGACAGGGGCAATACGTCGCAGATACGCAGTATTTT. As protein: CASSFNGQGQYVADTQYF.

CDR3 DNA: TGTGCCAGCAGCCAGAATGACAGGGGGAGGGCCGGGGAGCTGTTTTTT. It codes for CASSQNDRGRAGELFF. V gene TRBV4-2 combines with J gene TRBJ2-2, with 9 positions matching TRBD1. CDR1 is LGHNA and CDR2 is YNFKEQ in the germline V gene. The CDR3 contains 16 residues. J lost 6 bases, V lost 3 bases, and 8 bases had no gene match.

The V gene is TRBV6-2 or TRBV6-3, the J gene TRBJ1-5, with 9 bases that match TRBD1. The V and J ends lost 4 bases and 5 bases, in that order; junction bases with no gene match: 9. Germline-derived CDR1 and CDR2 are MNHEY and SVGEGT. The CDR3 is 16 amino acids. The CDR3 loop reads CASSFSGTGSYQPQHF. CDR3 DNA: TGTGCCAGCAGTTTTTCCGGGACAGGGAGCTATCAGCCCCAGCATTTT.

The chain is built from TRBV24-1 and TRBJ2-1; possibly TRBD1 for D (6 bases). This CDR3 has 16 residues. The germline CDR1 and CDR2 sequences are KGHDR and SFDVKD. Trimming shortened V by 4 bases and J by 4 bases, and 16 bases separated the two germline ends. Here the CDR3 DNA reads TGTGCCACCAGTGACTATGACAGGCCGGGGTACAATGAGCAGTTCTTC. Its translation: CATSDYDRPGYNEQFF.

This sequence joins TRBV5-1 and TRBJ2-3, with 14 bases fitting TRBD2. Trimming at V came to 4 bases and at J to 1 base, leaving 8 bases not matched to a gene. The V gene's germline CDR1 is SGHRS and CDR2 YFSETQ. The CDR3 has 18 residues. Written as DNA, the CDR3 is TGCGCCAGCAGCACGGGACTAGCGGGGGTGATACGCACAGATACGCAGTATTTT. Protein: CASSTGLAGVIRTDTQYF.

The chain joins TRBV2 to TRBJ1-5; D ambiguous. The CDR3 covers 15 residues. Trimming pared 3 bases from V and 6 bases from J, leaving 15 bases between. Germline loops: CDR1 SNHLY, CDR2 FYNNEI. The CDR3: CASSERASGGQPQHF. DNA for the CDR3: TGTGCCAGCAGTGAGCGGGCCTCAGGAGGTCAGCCCCAGCATTTT.

The chain joins TRBV5-5 to TRBJ2-6, with 7 positions matching TRBD1. Germline V gene data show CDR1 as SGHKS and CDR2 as YYEKEE (reference sequence). The J segment lost 0 bases and the V segment lost 6 bases, leaving 9 bases of the junction unmatched. The CDR3 length is 17 residues. The CDR3 bases are TGTGCCAGCACCGTCGATACAGGGGTCTCTGGGGCCAACGTCCTGACTTTC. Residues: CASTVDTGVSGANVLTF.

The chain has TRBV7-8 and TRBJ2-2; 10 bases match TRBD2. The germline V gene encodes CDR1 SGHVS and CDR2 FQNEAQ. The CDR3 length is 16 residues. Trimming cost V 0 bases and J 7 bases; bases outside gene matches: 5. CDR3 region: CASSLASGGFGGELFF. In DNA, the CDR3 is TGTGCCAGCAGCTTAGCTAGCGGGGGGTTTGGCGGGGAGCTGTTTTTT.

About this clone itself: A junction boundary mismatches the germline segment, possibly from a read error. The genes are TRBV7-7 and TRBJ1-1, with a tentative D call TRBD1 (6 bases). Germline V gene lookup returns CDR1 SSHAT and CDR2 FNYEAQ (reference sequence). CDR3 length equals 15 residues. The CDR3 DNA reads TGTGCTAGCAGCTTAAGGGCATACAGGGTTTTTAGGGCTTTCTTT. Translated, it gives CASSLRAYRVFRAFF.

V and J are TRBV7-2 and TRBJ2-7; the D gene is possibly TRBD2 (5 bases). Trimming removed 2 bases from V and 6 bases from J, with 14 bases in between. Germline CDR1 reads SGHTA; CDR2 reads FQGNSA. The CDR3 runs to 14 residues. CDR3 bases: TGTGCCAGCAGCTTACCAACACCTAGCCGCGAGCAGTACTTC. Amino acid sequence: CASSLPTPSREQYF.

This chain links TRBV6-1 with TRBJ1-2, with TRBD1 identical over 8 bases. The CDR3 is 14 amino acids. The V gene end was trimmed by 1 base and the J gene end by 5 bases; junction bases not matched to a gene: 3. CDR1 and CDR2 (germline): MNHNS, SASEGT. CDR3 sequence: CASSEGRGRYGYTF. The CDR3 coding sequence is TGTGCCAGCAGTGAAGGCAGGGGGCGGTATGGCTACACCTTC.

The chain employs TRBV29-1 and TRBJ2-7, with D perhaps matching TRBD1 (7 bases). The CDR3 runs to 13 residues. Per germline, CDR1 SQVTM and CDR2 ANQGSEA. Trimming removed 3 bases from V and 7 bases from J, with 16 bases in between. DNA of the CDR3: TGCAGCGTTGACCTCGGGGGCAGGGGGGAGCAGTACTTC. Residues: CSVDLGGRGEQYF.

This chain joins TRBV6-4 and TRBJ2-7; 7 bases fit TRBD1. Germline-derived CDR1 and CDR2 are MRHNA and SNTAGT. The CDR3 contains 14 residues. Trimming removed 11 bases from V and 4 bases from J; junction bases left unmatched: 14. CDR3 region: CAGNTGVLEYEQYF. Here the CDR3 DNA reads TGTGCCGGTAATACAGGGGTCTTAGAGTACGAGCAGTACTTC.

This clone was observed a single time. This chain joins TRBV6-4 and TRBJ1-2, with TRBD1 matching over 7 bases. Unmatched junction bases numbered 1, after V lost 8 bases and J lost 4 bases. Germline assignment: CDR1 MRHNA and CDR2 SNTAGT. CDR3 length equals 11 residues. In DNA form, the CDR3 reads TGTGCCAGCTCAGGGGGCTATGGCTACACCTTC. Translated, it gives CASSGGYGYTF.

The gene calls are TRBV2 and TRBJ1-1; 7 positions match TRBD1. This CDR3 has 13 amino acids. CDR1 is SNHLY and CDR2 is FYNNEI in the germline V gene. V lost 5 bases, J lost 7 bases, and 7 bases stayed unmatched. The DNA for the CDR3 is TGTGCCAGCAGTTACGACAGGGAGGTTGAAGCTTTCTTT. Its protein is CASSYDREVEAFF. Together with reference TRBV2 and TRBJ1-1, the CDR3 gives the full variable domain: EPEVTQTPSHQVTQMGQEVILRCVPISNHLYFYWYRQILGQKVEFLVSFYNNEISEKSEIFDDQFSVERPDGSNFTLKIRSTKLEDSAMYFCASSYDREVEAFFGQGTRLTVV.

This chain joins TRBV18 and TRBJ2-7; 7 bases agree with TRBD1. CDR3 length: 12 amino acids. Germline V CDR1 and CDR2: KGHSH, LQKENI. J was trimmed by 6 bases and V by 6 bases; bases with no gene match: 5. The CDR3 sequence: CASSQTGREQYF. CDR3 sequence (DNA): TGTGCCAGCTCTCAGACAGGGCGCGAGCAGTACTTC.

V gene TRBV19 combines with J gene TRBJ1-1, with TRBD1 matching 8 bases. This CDR3 is 14 amino acids long. With 7 bases clipped from V and 5 bases from J, the junction kept 9 bases outside the gene matches. Germline CDR1 LNHDA, CDR2 SQIVND (reference sequence). CDR3 nucleotides: TGTGCCAGTACCCCGGACAGGGTGGGTACTGAAGCTTTCTTT. This codes for CASTPDRVGTEAFF.

This clone was counted between two and nine times. V gene TRBV2 combines with J gene TRBJ2-2, with D perhaps matching TRBD1 (5 bases). Germline V gene lookup returns CDR1 SNHLY and CDR2 FYNNEI. There are 14 residues in the CDR3. V was trimmed by 7 bases and J by 9 bases, leaving 18 bases between them. CDR3 amino acids: CASTKQTVTRELFF. CDR3 in DNA: TGTGCCAGCACGAAACAGACAGTGACCAGGGAGCTGTTTTTT. Drawing the rest from reference TRBV2 and TRBJ2-2, the complete variable domain is EPEVTQTPSHQVTQMGQEVILRCVPISNHLYFYWYRQILGQKVEFLVSFYNNEISEKSEIFDDQFSVERPDGSNFTLKIRSTKLEDSAMYFCASTKQTVTRELFFGEGSRLTVL.

This chain links TRBV28 with TRBJ2-6, with 7 bases lining up with TRBD1. This CDR3 is built from 18 residues. V trimming: 3 bases; J trimming: 0 bases; junction bases outside the gene matches: 8. The germline V gene has CDR1 MDHEN and CDR2 SYDVKM. CDR3 sequence: CASSFSRTGSSGANVLTF. DNA of the CDR3: TGTGCCAGCAGTTTCTCTCGGACAGGAAGCTCTGGGGCCAACGTCCTGACTTTC.

V is TRBV19 and J is TRBJ2-2; D uncertain. Trimming stripped 2 bases from V and 6 bases from J, with 10 bases between. The CDR3 covers 14 residues. The germline gives CDR1 LNHDA, CDR2 SQIVND (reference sequence). DNA for the CDR3: TGTGCCAGTAGTATAACCAGGCTGGCCGGGGAGCTGTTTTTT. Encoded protein: CASSITRLAGELFF.

The gene calls are TRBV4-1 and TRBJ2-2; perhaps TRBD1 as D (5 bases). The CDR3 is 18 amino acids. The V gene lost 0 bases and the J gene lost 6 bases, with 20 bases spanning the gap. Germline V lookup: CDR1 MGHRA, CDR2 YSYEKL. CDR3 protein: CASSQDLARASSSGELFF. CDR3 bases: TGCGCCAGCAGCCAAGATTTAGCCAGGGCCTCTAGTTCCGGGGAGCTGTTTTTT.

The genes are TRBV18 and TRBJ1-1, with D hard to call. With 3 bases removed from V and 0 bases from J, the gap between germline ends came to 14 bases. The CDR3 runs to 16 residues. Germline V gene lookup returns CDR1 KGHSH and CDR2 LQKENI. As DNA, the CDR3 is TGTGCCAGCTCACCCCTACCCCAACCGTTGAACACTGAAGCTTTCTTT. This gives the protein CASSPLPQPLNTEAFF.

The V call is TRBV24-1, the J call TRBJ1-2; TRBD1 matches at 8 bases. Unmatched junction bases numbered 10, after V lost 3 bases and J lost 5 bases. The CDR3 extends over 16 amino acids. Looked up from germline, CDR1 is KGHDR and CDR2 is SFDVKD. Here the CDR3 DNA reads TGTGCCACCAGTGATCGTGGACAGGGTAATTCTTATGGCTACACCTTC. This encodes CATSDRGQGNSYGYTF.

This rearrangement joins TRBV7-9 to TRBJ2-7; TRBD2 is a possible D gene (5 bases). The germline V gene has CDR1 SEHNR and CDR2 FQNEAQ (reference sequence). Between the trimmed V and J ends, which lost 6 bases and 1 base, there was a span of 16 bases. This CDR3 is 15 amino acids long. The DNA of the CDR3 is TGTGCCAGCAGTTCCCCGGGGAAGGGATCCTACGAGCAGTACTTC. Translation: CASSSPGKGSYEQYF.